One T cell receptor (beta chain) is described in this entry. Its antigen is still unknown. A read error may explain this, as a much larger clone is one base away. TCRdb reprocessed the multiplex PCR reads with MiXCR, giving one entry per CDR3 protein. Of approximately 100,000 distinct CDR3 sequences listed, about 31% are singletons. The CDR3 length is 17 residues. The data were taken from a study of breast tumors, draining lymph nodes, adjacent tissues. Points from the study as a whole: The data were judged consistent with most tumor T cells coming from lymph node and expanding in tumor. Tumors had less TCR diversity than lymph nodes, more than nontumor tissue. That most tumor T cells come from lymph nodes remained unproven.

Samples came from axillary lymph nodes draining the breast cancer. The specimen sequenced was axillary lymph node tissue. This clonotype originated in a female donor with breast cancer. Some clones in this sample may be carry-over from other donors' samples. V gene TRBV3-2 combines with J gene TRBJ1-4; TRBD1 is taken as the D call from the table, unchecked against the DNA. TRBV3-2 is noted as a pseudogene. CDR3 coding DNA: TGTGCCAGCAGCCTGTTCTGGAACAGGGCAGCTAATGAAAAACTGTTTTTT. Residues: CASSLFWNRAANEKLFF.